The following is a T cell receptor (beta chain) sequence with its context. The germline V and J ends were trimmed by 7 bases and 2 bases, with 17 bases remaining between them. CDR3 size: 16 residues. Germline V gene lookup returns CDR1 SGHTA and CDR2 FQGNSA. The data were obtained in a study of blood T cell repertoires in COVID-19. For the study at large: Whether acute or convalescent, the COVID-19 samples came from the United States, Italy and Spain. PBMCs, B-cell-depleted T cells, or T cells were the source of the cDNA or gDNA that made up the material.

Authors' data handling: Cell counts per sample came from amplifying reference gene primers. Produced via immunoSEQ multiplex PCR; TCRdb's table is partial and in-frame only. That table is the source of V, J and clone size, and D and trimming were worked out from the DNA. Here the sample spans nearly 55,000 clones, more than 70% being singletons. The clonotype originates from a man between 65 and 80 years old with active COVID-19. The rearrangement links TRBV7-2 to TRBJ2-2; TRBD2 is a possible D gene (8 bases). The source material was peripheral blood. CDR3 nucleotides: TGTGCCAGCATCGCACGGGAGGGGGCCAACACCGGGGAGCTGTTTTTT. It is translated as CASIAREGANTGELFF.